The source of this T cell receptor (beta chain) is a study of PD-L1 blockade in urothelial cancer. Overall study context: Blood analysis occurred 3 weeks (second dose) and 6 weeks after treatment start. T cell content in blood samples showed a median of about 140,000.

The time point denotes: pretreatment peripheral blood. Libraries were prepared by immunoSEQ multiplex PCR; TCRdb keeps only in-frame clonotypes and omits some of them. The sample lists around 63,000 clones, approximately 80% occurring once. Trimming at V came to 8 bases and at J to 7 bases, leaving 7 bases not matched to a gene. This CDR3 spans 12 amino acids. Germline V lookup: CDR1 MDHEN, CDR2 SYDVKM. The sequence came from a man between 70 and 80 years old with urothelial cancer. The chain combines TRBV28 with TRBJ2-5; 7 bases align to TRBD1. This material consisted of PBMCs, taken around atezolizumab (anti-PD-L1) treatment. CDR3 protein: CASGGQTWTQYF. In DNA form, the CDR3 reads TGTGCCAGCGGGGGACAGACATGGACCCAGTACTTC.